This T cell receptor (beta chain) was retrieved from a study of blood T cell repertoires in COVID-19. Study in general: Samples came from the United States, Italy and Spain, spanning acute and convalescent COVID-19. PBMCs, B-cell-depleted T cells, or T cells provided the cDNA or gDNA that made up the material.

Participants had their cohort set by participant-reported clinical history. The authors' processing: Nucleated cell number was recorded as an estimate derived from reference gene primer amplification. Sequencing was performed with immunoSEQ multiplex PCR; in TCRdb, only in-frame clones are kept and a portion is missing. V, J and clone size are taken as reported in that table, and D and trimming were inferred from the DNA itself. The sample records about 430,000 clones, 70% to 90% being singletons. This CDR3 is 22 amino acids long. Germline CDR1 is MDHEN and CDR2 is SYDVKM. J lost 1 base, V lost 2 bases, and 20 bases had no gene match.

Sequencing was done on a sample of PBMCs or T cells enriched from blood (not recorded which). The V call is TRBV28, the J call TRBJ1-1; TRBD1 aligns across 12 bases. This receptor was taken from a woman aged 30 to 39 with acute COVID-19. CDR3 nucleotides: TGTGCCAGCAGTTTAGGTGGGACAGGGGGCAGAGGGGTCACGTTTAAGAACACTGAAGCTTTCTTT. Amino acid sequence: CASSLGGTGGRGVTFKNTEAFF.